The 31 T cell receptor beta chains below come from one sample, sequenced in a study of early T cells in non-severe SARS-CoV-2 infection (dated by TCRdb to 2020 to 2023). Libraries came from 5' RACE. The sequencer was a NextSeq 500. Using fastp at Q25 and MiXCR, TCRdb reprocessed the public reads and kept productive beta chains. Merged by CDR3 protein, the rows form single entries marked with the most common genes and DNA. This sample lists 45,000 or so distinct CDR3 sequences; more than 6.5% were detected once. The ten largest make up 6.5% to 8.5% of the sample. Sequencing used whole blood. The origin of the receptors is an adult who was a healthcare worker with PCR-confirmed SARS-CoV-2 infection or an uninfected control (not recorded which).

This clonotype was seen more than once but under ten times. The rearrangement links TRBV20-1 to TRBJ2-3; 8 bases line up with TRBD2. V gave up 0 bases and J gave up 1 base; unmatched junction bases: 3. Per the germline V gene, CDR1 is DFQATT and CDR2 is SNEGSKA (reference sequence). The CDR3 contains 15 residues. This CDR3 is CSARDPGGGTDTQYF. In nucleotides, the CDR3 is TGCAGTGCTAGAGATCCCGGGGGGGGCACAGATACGCAGTATTTT.

This clonotype occurred a few times. The genes are TRBV7-9 and TRBJ1-1; D is uncertain. CDR3 size: 12 residues. Trimming removed 1 base at V and 2 bases at J, with 2 bases between. In germline, CDR1 is SEHNR, CDR2 FQNEAQ (reference sequence). CDR3 in amino acids: CASSLVNTEAFF. In DNA form, the CDR3 reads TGTGCCAGCAGCTTAGTAAACACTGAAGCTTTCTTT. The whole variable domain, remainder taken from reference TRBV7-9 and TRBJ1-1, is DTGVSQNPRHKITKRGQNVTFRCDPISEHNRLYWYRQTLGQGPEFLTYFQNEAQLEKSRLLSDRFSAERPKGSFSTLEIQRTEQGDSAMYLCASSLVNTEAFFGQGTRLTVV.

The chain couples TRBV12-3 or TRBV12-4 to TRBJ2-1; 12 bases map to TRBD2. Germline trimming cut 1 base from V and 6 bases from J; bases unmatched to any gene: 1. This CDR3 is built from 15 residues. CDR3 residues: CASSLELAGGNEQFF. The CDR3 DNA reads as TGTGCCAGCAGTTTAGAACTAGCGGGGGGCAATGAGCAGTTCTTC.

This clonotype was seen a few times. The rearrangement joins TRBV2 to TRBJ2-5; D possibly corresponds to TRBD2 (5 bases). Trimming removed 2 bases at V and 3 bases at J, with 10 bases between. This CDR3 is 14 amino acids long. From germline, CDR1 is SNHLY and CDR2 FYNNEI. Here the CDR3 reads CASSEFEGKETQYF. In DNA, the CDR3 is TGTGCCAGCAGTGAATTCGAGGGTAAAGAGACCCAGTACTTC.

The genes are TRBV2 and TRBJ2-1; 7 nucleotides align to TRBD1. The CDR3 has 12 residues. The ends lost 7 bases at V and 8 bases at J; junction bases unmatched: 5. Germline V gene data show CDR1 as SNHLY and CDR2 as FYNNEI. The CDR3 spells CASIAQGDEQFF. The CDR3 DNA is TGTGCCAGCATCGCTCAGGGGGATGAGCAGTTCTTC.

V gene TRBV12-3 or TRBV12-4 combines with J gene TRBJ1-2; weak D call: TRBD1 (6 bases). V lost 3 bases and J 5 bases, leaving 13 bases between the germline ends. The CDR3 extends over 14 amino acids. The CDR3 spells CASSFDRPPYGYTF. As DNA, the CDR3 is TGTGCCAGCAGTTTTGACAGGCCACCATATGGCTACACCTTC.

In this sample, this clonotype turned up many times. This sequence joins TRBV20-1 and TRBJ1-2; no clear D. Germline CDR1 DFQATT, CDR2 SNEGSKA (reference sequence). This CDR3 has 13 amino acids. V lost 2 bases, J lost 6 bases, and 13 bases lay in between. The CDR3 here is CSARFVGNHGYTF. For the CDR3, the DNA is TGCAGTGCTAGATTTGTAGGGAATCATGGCTACACCTTC.

There are many counts of this clonotype. The junction shows a germline mismatch at one end, possibly a read error. V gene TRBV28 combines with J gene TRBJ2-4; 7 bases match TRBD1. The CDR3 loop spans 11 amino acids. Per the germline V gene, CDR1 is MDHEN and CDR2 is SYDVKM. For the CDR3, the DNA is TGTGCCAGCAGTTCAACAACAGGGGTACGCTTC. Translating gives CASSSTTGVRF.

In this sample, this clonotype turned up a few times. V usage is TRBV18 and J usage is TRBJ2-5; no clear D gene. The CDR3 covers 12 residues. CDR1 and CDR2 from the germline V gene are KGHSH and LQKENI. The V end was cut by 1 base, the J end by 2 bases, with 2 bases between. The CDR3 protein is CASSPQQETQYF. In DNA form, the CDR3 reads TGTGCCAGCTCACCACAACAAGAGACCCAGTACTTC.

This chain uses TRBV18 with TRBJ1-1; D may be TRBD1 (5 bases). Trimming stripped 4 bases from V and 11 bases from J, with 14 bases between. This CDR3 is 12 amino acids long. Germline V lookup: CDR1 KGHSH, CDR2 LQKENI. The CDR3 loop is CASSQWGEGAFF. CDR3 sequence (DNA): TGTGCCAGCTCACAATGGGGAGAGGGGGCTTTCTTT. The full variable domain, in which reference TRBV18 and TRBJ1-1 provide the parts outside the CDR3, is NAGVMQNPRHLVRRRGQEARLRCSPMKGHSHVYWYRQLPEEGLKFMVYLQKENIIDESGMPKERFSAEFPKEGPSILRIQQVVRGDSAAYFCASSQWGEGAFFGQGTRLTVV.

The gene calls are TRBV6-6 and TRBJ1-1; TRBD1 agrees at 7 bases. Germline-derived CDR1 and CDR2 are MNHNY and SVGAGI (reference sequence). This CDR3 has 13 residues. Losses at the gene ends were 8 bases for V and 4 bases for J; bases not matched to a gene: 7. CDR3 loop: CASSRGEGTEAFF. The CDR3 nucleotides are TGTGCCAGCTCCAGGGGGGAGGGCACTGAAGCTTTCTTT.

This clonotype was seen a few times. V usage is TRBV12-3 or TRBV12-4 and J usage is TRBJ2-7; 11 positions agree with TRBD1. The ends lost 6 bases at V and 8 bases at J; junction bases unmatched: 15. The CDR3 totals 16 residues. CDR3 residues: CASSNIDRTGGAKQYF. The CDR3 DNA reads as TGTGCCAGCAGCAATATCGACCGGACAGGGGGCGCTAAGCAGTACTTC.

In its sample, this clonotype was seen many times. The chain couples TRBV28 to TRBJ1-2, with 7 nucleotides matching TRBD1. The CDR3 spans 16 residues. The V gene's germline CDR1 is MDHEN and CDR2 SYDVKM. V was clipped by 3 bases and J by 1 base; unmatched bases: 8. The CDR3 here is CASSFTLQGGNYGYTF. As DNA, the CDR3 is TGTGCCAGCAGTTTTACCCTCCAGGGGGGTAACTATGGCTACACCTTC.

This clonotype has only a few counts. The chain uses TRBV4-2 and TRBJ2-5; no firm D call. Germline V gene lookup returns CDR1 LGHNA and CDR2 YNFKEQ. The CDR3 spans 15 residues. Trimming left V 0 bases short and J 5 bases short, with 13 bases between. CDR3 in DNA: TGTGCCAGCAGCCAAGATCCGTCTTCTGGGGAGACCCAGTACTTC. Amino acids: CASSQDPSSGETQYF.

The gene calls are TRBV28 and TRBJ2-7; TRBD2 might be the D (6 bases). Deletions cut 3 bases from V and 5 bases from J, with 14 bases between. Germline CDR1 reads MDHEN; CDR2 reads SYDVKM. The CDR3 length is 14 residues. CDR3 sequence (DNA): TGTGCCAGCAGTTTTCCGGGACTCTTTAACGAGCAGTACTTC. Amino acids: CASSFPGLFNEQYF.

This clonotype occurred many times. This rearrangement joins TRBV20-1 to TRBJ1-5; unclear D gene. This CDR3 region has 15 residues. Germline V gene lookup returns CDR1 DFQATT and CDR2 SNEGSKA (reference sequence). V was shortened by 0 bases and J by 4 bases, with 13 bases between the two germline ends. The CDR3: CSARDPLRENQPQHF. The CDR3, as DNA: TGCAGTGCTAGAGATCCGTTGAGAGAAAATCAGCCCCAGCATTTT.

At least ten counts were recorded for this clonotype. The chain links TRBV25-1 to TRBJ2-1, with a weak D call TRBD2 (6 bases). CDR1 and CDR2 from the germline V gene are MGHDK and SYGVNS. The V gene lost 6 bases and the J gene lost 0 bases, with 15 bases spanning the gap. The CDR3 is made up of 16 amino acids. CDR3 region: CASRDPRRGSYNEQFF. CDR3 DNA: TGTGCCAGCAGAGACCCGCGGAGGGGCTCCTACAATGAGCAGTTCTTC.

The J gene is TRBJ2-7, the V gene TRBV28, with TRBD2 matching 7 bases. V trimming: 2 bases; J trimming: 1 base; junction bases outside the gene matches: 5. The CDR3 loop spans 15 amino acids. Looked up from germline, CDR1 is MDHEN and CDR2 is SYDVKM. CDR3 residues: CASSLIGAGSYEQYF. The CDR3 region has the DNA TGTGCCAGCAGTTTAATCGGAGCGGGGTCCTACGAGCAGTACTTC.

The table lists this clonotype with many counts. The rearrangement joins TRBV9 to TRBJ2-1; 9 bases line up with TRBD2. Looked up from germline, CDR1 is SGDLS and CDR2 is YYNGEE. The CDR3 has 16 amino acids. The V and J ends lost 0 bases and 4 bases, in that order; junction bases with no gene match: 5. As DNA, the CDR3 is TGTGCCAGCAGCGTAGCTACGGGACTAGCTTACAATGAGCAGTTCTTC. This translates into CASSVATGLAYNEQFF.

This clonotype appeared many times. This chain joins TRBV6-5 and TRBJ1-2, with D hard to call. The CDR3 spans 13 residues. With 8 bases removed from V and 6 bases from J, the gap between germline ends came to 16 bases. In germline, CDR1 is MNHEY, CDR2 SVGAGI. The CDR3 region has the DNA TGTGCCAGCGCTTCGCCCGCAGTCAATGGCTACACCTTC. Amino acid sequence: CASASPAVNGYTF.

This clonotype was seen at least ten times. This chain connects TRBV7-3 to TRBJ2-5; D uncertain. In germline, CDR1 is SGHTA, CDR2 FQGTGA. V lost 0 bases and J lost 7, with 9 bases in between. The CDR3 consists of 13 residues. The CDR3 region has the DNA TGTGCCAGCAGCTTAACTGATTCTGGGACCCAGTACTTC. Amino acids: CASSLTDSGTQYF.

CDR3 in amino acids: CASSFLPAYEQYF. CDR3 sequence (DNA): TGTGCCAGCAGTTTTCTCCCCGCCTACGAGCAGTACTTC. V gene TRBV28 combines with J gene TRBJ2-7; D uncertain. Trimming took 3 bases from V and 2 from J, leaving 8 bases between them. In germline, CDR1 is MDHEN, CDR2 SYDVKM. There are 13 residues in the CDR3.

This clonotype was observed many times. The chain joins TRBV29-1 to TRBJ2-1; perhaps TRBD1 as D (6 bases). Deletions cut 3 bases from V and 8 bases from J, with 17 bases between. The germline V gene has CDR1 SQVTM and CDR2 ANQGSEA. CDR3 length: 14 amino acids. The CDR3 nucleotides read TGCAGCGTTGACATTATTACAGGGCTGGATGAGCAGTTCTTC. It translates to CSVDIITGLDEQFF.

The chain employs TRBV10-3 and TRBJ2-3; the D gene is possibly TRBD1 (5 bases). V lost 6 bases to trimming and J lost 6 bases, with 7 bases between them. Germline V CDR1 and CDR2: ENHRY, SYGVKD. The CDR3 covers 11 residues. The CDR3 reads CAIRRQDTQYF. As DNA, the CDR3 is TGTGCCATCAGAAGACAGGATACGCAGTATTTT.

This clonotype was seen more than once but under ten times. The chain combines TRBV7-3 with TRBJ2-1; 7 bases are a match to TRBD1. J gave up 7 bases and V 5 bases, and 8 bases lay outside the gene matches. Germline V lookup: CDR1 SGHTA, CDR2 FQGTGA. The CDR3 has 14 amino acids. CDR3 region: CASSPRLTGNEQFF. Here the CDR3 DNA reads TGTGCCAGCAGCCCTCGATTGACAGGGAATGAGCAGTTCTTC. Supplemented by reference TRBV7-3 and TRBJ2-1, the full variable domain reads GAGVSQTPSNKVTEKGKYVELRCDPISGHTALYWYRQSLGQGPEFLIYFQGTGAADDSGLPNDRFFAVRPEGSVSTLKIQRTERGDSAVYLCASSPRLTGNEQFFGPGTRLTVL.

The J gene is TRBJ2-3, the V gene TRBV12-3 or TRBV12-4, with 7 bases lining up with TRBD1. This CDR3 is 16 amino acids long. Trimming took 5 bases from V and 0 from J; bases not matched to a gene: 8. The chain's CDR3 is CASSQQGTHSTDTQYF. CDR3 nucleotides: TGTGCCAGCAGTCAACAGGGGACGCATAGCACAGATACGCAGTATTTT.

This clonotype showed up many times. The junction does not match germline at one end; this may be a read error. V and J are TRBV20-1 and TRBJ2-1, with 7 positions matching TRBD1. CDR3 size: 15 residues. Germline CDR1 DFQATT, CDR2 SNEGSKA (reference sequence). CDR3 protein: CSAVPGQPTYNELFF. The CDR3 nucleotides are TGCAGTGCTGTCCCGGGACAGCCTACATACAATGAGCTGTTCTTC.

This clonotype was seen at least ten times. The chain combines TRBV29-1 with TRBJ2-3, with unresolved D. Germline values: CDR1 SQVTM, CDR2 ANQGSEA. The CDR3 has 12 amino acids. The V end lost 4 bases, the J end lost 2 bases, and 7 bases lay between the germline ends. The DNA for the CDR3 is TGCAGCGTTGGACTTTCCACAGATACGCAGTATTTT. Translated: CSVGLSTDTQYF.

The chain is built from TRBV28 and TRBJ2-2, with a tentative D call TRBD1 (6 bases). The V gene lost 5 bases and the J gene lost 5 bases, with 12 bases spanning the gap. Germline-derived CDR1 and CDR2 are MDHEN and SYDVKM. The CDR3 sequence is 14 residues long. CDR3 protein: CASSLLGGTGELFF. The CDR3 nucleotides are TGTGCCAGCAGTCTCCTAGGGGGAACCGGGGAGCTGTTTTTT.

In nucleotides, the CDR3 is TGTGCCAGCAGCCCCCAGGGGGCAACCGGGACTAGCGGGGGTACAGATACGCAGTATTTT. This encodes CASSPQGATGTSGGTDTQYF. This chain links TRBV7-3 with TRBJ2-3; 14 bases are shared with TRBD2. V lost 5 bases and J lost 3; bases outside the gene matches: 16. Germline V gives CDR1 SGHTA, CDR2 FQGTGA. CDR3 length: 20 amino acids.

This clonotype was picked up many times. The gene calls are TRBV27 and TRBJ1-2; maybe TRBD1 (6 bases). CDR3 length equals 14 residues. The V end lost 4 bases, the J end lost 5 bases, and 14 bases lay between the germline ends. The germline gives CDR1 MNHEY, CDR2 SMNVEV (reference sequence). CDR3 nucleotide sequence: TGTGCCAGCAGTTCCCAGACAGGACCATATGGCTACACCTTC. Its translation: CASSSQTGPYGYTF.